One and the same sample provided the 10 T cell receptor beta chains below, sequenced in a study of T cell changes during pregnancy in multiple sclerosis. Assay used: immunoSEQ multiplex PCR; TCRdb lists only in-frame clones, some missing. The sample lists 25,000 to 35,000 clones, 89% occurring once. Source: CD8+ T cells from peripheral blood mononuclear cells, taken in the second trimester of pregnancy. The receptors stem from a female donor with multiple sclerosis, enrolled in a pregnancy study.

The rearrangement uses TRBV7-9 and TRBJ2-1; D gene uncertain. Germline CDR1 and CDR2: SEHNR and FQNEAQ (reference sequence). This CDR3 is 11 amino acids long. Trimming cost V 8 bases and J 9 bases, with 11 bases left between them. CDR3 DNA sequence: TGTGCCAGCGGCAATGGCCCTGAGCAGTTCTTC. This translates into CASGNGPEQFF. Supplemented by reference TRBV7-9 and TRBJ2-1, the full variable domain reads DTGVSQNPRHKITKRGQNVTFRCDPISEHNRLYWYRQTLGQGPEFLTYFQNEAQLEKSRLLSDRFSAERPKGSFSTLEIQRTEQGDSAMYLCASGNGPEQFFGPGTRLTVL.

The V call is TRBV13, the J call TRBJ1-4; a possible D gene is TRBD1 (6 bases). This CDR3 is built from 13 residues. The germline gives CDR1 PRHDT, CDR2 FYEKMQ (reference sequence). V was pared by 4 bases and J by 12 bases, with 15 bases between. For the CDR3, the DNA is TGTGCCAGCAGCTCCGGGACATTTGGGGAACTGTTTTTT. It yields the protein CASSSGTFGELFF.

The rearrangement links TRBV7-6 to TRBJ2-7; 9 nucleotides match TRBD2. V shed 3 bases, J shed 2 bases, and the junction held 5 bases outside the gene matches. Germline V gene lookup returns CDR1 SGHVS and CDR2 FNYEAQ. The CDR3 has 15 amino acids. The CDR3 nucleotides are TGTGCCAGCAGCTTTACGACTAGCGGCCCCTACGAGCAGTACTTC. Amino acid sequence: CASSFTTSGPYEQYF.

The gene calls are TRBV27 and TRBJ2-7; TRBD2 matches at 7 bases. The CDR3 loop spans 14 amino acids. J was trimmed by 3 bases and V by 5 bases; bases with no gene match: 7. CDR1 and CDR2 (germline): MNHEY, SMNVEV (reference sequence). The CDR3 region has the DNA TGTGCCAGCAGTAGAGGGACTACCTACTACGAGCAGTACTTC. As protein: CASSRGTTYYEQYF.

This chain joins TRBV4-2 and TRBJ2-3, with D unresolved. The CDR3 length is 13 residues. Trimming took 1 base from V and 6 from J, leaving 8 bases between them. Per the germline V gene, CDR1 is LGHNA and CDR2 is YNFKEQ. CDR3 bases: TGTGCCAGCAGCCAAGTGTACCGGGATACGCAGTATTTT. Its translation: CASSQVYRDTQYF.

The chain joins TRBV5-6 to TRBJ2-7, with 7 positions matching TRBD2. J was trimmed by 1 base and V by 0 bases; bases with no gene match: 4. Germline V lookup: CDR1 SGHDT, CDR2 YYEEEE. The CDR3 loop spans 15 amino acids. CDR3 loop: CASSLGLAESYEQYF. The CDR3, as DNA: TGTGCCAGCAGCTTGGGTCTAGCGGAGTCCTACGAGCAGTACTTC.

The table lists this clone with a few counts. The chain joins TRBV27 to TRBJ2-7; TRBD1 matches 9 bases. Germline lookup yields CDR1 MNHEY and CDR2 SMNVEV (reference sequence). V lost 2 bases, J lost 7 bases, and 6 bases stayed unmatched. The CDR3 runs 14 residues. The CDR3 here is CASSLVQGAGEQYF. The DNA for the CDR3 is TGTGCCAGCAGTTTAGTACAGGGGGCAGGGGAGCAGTACTTC.

This clone was found a few times. The chain joins TRBV7-8 to TRBJ1-5; 7 bases align to TRBD1. The germline V gene has CDR1 SGHVS and CDR2 FQNEAQ. The CDR3 is made up of 16 amino acids. The V segment lost 5 bases and the J segment 4 bases; nucleotides outside the gene matches: 11. The CDR3 DNA sequence: TGTGCCAGCAGCCCGTTGGCCGGGACAGATAATCAGCCCCAGCATTTT. Translated, it gives CASSPLAGTDNQPQHF.

The V gene is TRBV4-2, the J gene TRBJ2-7; 10 bases line up with TRBD2. V gave up 5 bases and J gave up 3 bases; unmatched junction bases: 7. CDR1 and CDR2 (germline): LGHNA, YNFKEQ. This CDR3 contains 15 residues. The DNA for the CDR3 is TGTGCCAGCAGCTACCAACCTAGCGGGAGCTACGAGCAGTACTTC. Translating gives CASSYQPSGSYEQYF.

V usage is TRBV10-2 and J usage is TRBJ1-1; TRBD1 is a possible D gene (6 bases). CDR3 length: 13 amino acids. From germline, CDR1 is WSHSY and CDR2 SAAADI. V lost 10 bases and J lost 3, with 15 bases in between. The CDR3 here is CAITQGVDTEAFF. Written as DNA, the CDR3 is TGCGCCATAACACAGGGTGTGGACACTGAAGCTTTCTTT.